This TCR beta chain was found in a study of blood T cell repertoires in COVID-19. Repertoires were generated with immunoSEQ multiplex PCR, while TCRdb's copy carries only in-frame clones and drops some. The sample includes a few hundred thousand clones, over 75% of them seen just once. Germline V gene data show CDR1 as SGHRS and CDR2 as YFSETQ. V was pared by 3 bases and J by 3 bases, with 9 bases between. This CDR3 has 14 residues. Seattle enrolled patients during active infection and tracked them longitudinally. The sequenced material came from peripheral blood. This sequence joins TRBV5-1 and TRBJ1-4; possible D gene TRBD1, 6 bases. This TCR was recovered from a woman in her 70s with COVID-19, enrolled during active disease. In nucleotides, the CDR3 is TGCGCCAGCAGCTGGACAGTCGCTAATGAAAAACTGTTTTTT. Its translation: CASSWTVANEKLFF.